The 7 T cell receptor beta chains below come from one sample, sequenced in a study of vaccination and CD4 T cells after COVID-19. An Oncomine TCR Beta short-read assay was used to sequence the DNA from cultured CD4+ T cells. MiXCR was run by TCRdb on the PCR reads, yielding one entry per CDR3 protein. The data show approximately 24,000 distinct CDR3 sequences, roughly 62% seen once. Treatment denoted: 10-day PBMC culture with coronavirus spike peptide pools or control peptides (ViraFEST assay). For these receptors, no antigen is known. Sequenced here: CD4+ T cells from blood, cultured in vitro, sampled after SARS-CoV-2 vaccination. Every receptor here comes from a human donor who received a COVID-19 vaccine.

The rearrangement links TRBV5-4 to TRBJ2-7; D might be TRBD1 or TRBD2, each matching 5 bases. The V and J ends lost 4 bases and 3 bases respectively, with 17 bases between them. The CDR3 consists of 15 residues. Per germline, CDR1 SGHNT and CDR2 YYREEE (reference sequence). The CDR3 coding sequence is TGTGCCAGCAGCCTCTTTCCGGCAGGGAGCTACGAGCAGTACTTC. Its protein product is CASSLFPAGSYEQYF.

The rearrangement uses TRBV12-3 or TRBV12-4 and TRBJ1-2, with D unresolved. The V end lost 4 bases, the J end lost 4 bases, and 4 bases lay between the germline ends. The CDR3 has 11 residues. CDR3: CASSWGYGYTF. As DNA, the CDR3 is TGTGCCAGCAGTTGGGGCTATGGCTACACCTTC.

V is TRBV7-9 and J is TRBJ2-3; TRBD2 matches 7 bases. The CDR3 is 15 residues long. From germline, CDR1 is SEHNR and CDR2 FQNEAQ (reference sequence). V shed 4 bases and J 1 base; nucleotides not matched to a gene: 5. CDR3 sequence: CASSSRRGGTDTQYF. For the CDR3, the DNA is TGTGCCAGCAGCTCCCGCCGGGGGGGCACAGATACGCAGTATTTT.

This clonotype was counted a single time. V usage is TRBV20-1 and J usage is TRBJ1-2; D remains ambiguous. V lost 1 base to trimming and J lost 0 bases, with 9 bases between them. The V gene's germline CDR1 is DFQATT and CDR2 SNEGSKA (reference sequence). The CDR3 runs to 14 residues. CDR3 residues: CSARGGIANYGYTF. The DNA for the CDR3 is TGCAGTGCTAGAGGAGGCATAGCTAACTATGGCTACACCTTC.

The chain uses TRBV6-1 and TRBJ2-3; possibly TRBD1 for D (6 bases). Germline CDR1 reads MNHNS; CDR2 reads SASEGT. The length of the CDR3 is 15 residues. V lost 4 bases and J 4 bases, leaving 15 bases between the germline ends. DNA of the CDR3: TGTGCCAGCAGTGGACTACAGGGAGTCGCAGATACGCAGTATTTT. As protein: CASSGLQGVADTQYF.

The chain's CDR3 is CASSPGPASDEQFF. The CDR3 DNA is TGTGCCAGCAGCCCCGGACCGGCTTCAGATGAGCAGTTCTTC. The chain is built from TRBV11-3 and TRBJ2-1; no definite D call. Germline-derived CDR1 and CDR2 are SGHNT and YENEEA. Trimming shortened V by 5 bases and J by 8 bases, and 16 bases separated the two germline ends. The CDR3 spans 14 residues.

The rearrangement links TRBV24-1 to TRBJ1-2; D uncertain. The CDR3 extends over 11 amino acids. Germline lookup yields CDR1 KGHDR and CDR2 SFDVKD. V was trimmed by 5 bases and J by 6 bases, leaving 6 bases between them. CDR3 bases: TGTGCCACCAGTGTAAGGAATGGCTACACCTTC. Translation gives CATSVRNGYTF.